These T cell receptor beta chains were read from a single sample in a study of shared clonotypes between healthy human individuals. Measured with immunoSEQ multiplex PCR; TCRdb has only the in-frame clones, and not every one. The data hold 490,000 or so clones, with around 78% observed a single time. The sequencing input was PBMCs. These receptors all stem from a woman aged 40 to 49 in good health. Some clones in this sample may be carry-over from other donors' samples. Each CDR3 is given with its conserved first and last residue. Fields, in order: D gene, J gene, V gene, clone size, CDR3 protein, CDR3 DNA. The D gene is left open where the match is weak. Not all rows give a size; the values are once, few, many and, for expanded clones, a class.

TRBD1,TRBJ1-5,TRBV11-2,.,CASSLARGAGNQPQHF,TGTGCCAGCAGCTTAGCCAGGGGGGCTGGCAATCAGCCCCAGCATTTT
TRBD2,TRBJ2-3,TRBV11-3,.,CASSSRGTLAGAGADTQYF,TGTGCCAGCAGCTCTAGAGGGACACTAGCGGGAGCGGGCGCAGATACGCAGTATTTT
.,TRBJ2-3,TRBV5-1,.,CASSLGGSDTQYF,TGCGCCAGCAGCTTGGGGGGTTCAGATACGCAGTATTTT
TRBD2,TRBJ2-3,TRBV2,.,CASSGLAGEDTQYF,TGTGCCAGCAGTGGACTAGCGGGCGAGGATACGCAGTATTTT
.,TRBJ2-3,TRBV7-2,.,CASSLVGGFSTDTQYF,TGTGCCAGCAGCTTAGTCGGGGGATTCAGCACAGATACGCAGTATTTT
.,TRBJ2-3,TRBV6-5,.,CASSYRYTDTQYF,TGTGCCAGCAGTTACAGGTACACAGATACGCAGTATTTT
TRBD2,TRBJ2-7,TRBV6-1,.,CASSEALAGDGEQYF,TGTGCCAGCAGTGAAGCGCTAGCGGGAGATGGCGAGCAGTACTTC
.,TRBJ2-5,TRBV5-4,many,CASSSGGLVIETQYF,TGTGCCAGCAGCTCAGGCGGGTTAGTCATAGAGACCCAGTACTTC
.,TRBJ2-6,TRBV7-2,.,CASSGQGGSSGANVLTF,TGTGCCAGCAGCGGACAGGGCGGGAGCTCTGGGGCCAACGTCCTGACTTTC
.,TRBJ2-5,TRBV7-3,.,CASSLAGAQETQYF,TGTGCCAGCAGCTTAGCAGGGGCCCAAGAGACCCAGTACTTC
TRBD2,TRBJ2-1,TRBV15,.,CATKLAGELNEQFF,TGTGCCACAAAACTAGCGGGAGAGTTAAATGAGCAGTTCTTC
TRBD1,TRBJ2-1,TRBV28,.,CASRTGQGWYNEQFF,TGTGCCAGCAGAACCGGACAGGGCTGGTACAATGAGCAGTTCTTC
TRBD1,TRBJ1-5,TRBV5-1,.,CASSFTGGGQPQHF,TGCGCCAGCAGCTTTACAGGGGGGGGTCAGCCCCAGCATTTT
TRBD1,TRBJ2-7,TRBV20-1,.,CSAYTGVKQYF,TGCAGTGCTTATACAGGGGTGAAGCAGTACTTC
TRBD2,TRBJ2-1,TRBV7-2,once,CASSPNARGLAGNNEQFF,TGTGCCAGCAGCCCTAACGCCCGGGGACTAGCGGGTAACAATGAGCAGTTCTTC
.,TRBJ1-1,TRBV19,.,CASSGQNTEAFF,TGTGCCAGTAGTGGGCAAAACACTGAAGCTTTCTTT
.,TRBJ1-5,TRBV27,few,CASRPWAGDNQPQHF,TGTGCCAGCAGACCCTGGGCAGGGGACAATCAGCCCCAGCATTTT
.,TRBJ2-1,TRBV2,.,CASSEGRLAVGYNEQFF,TGTGCCAGCAGTGAGGGGCGGTTGGCCGTGGGCTACAATGAGCAGTTCTTC
TRBD2,TRBJ2-2,TRBV5-1,.,CASSLILSGRDGTGELFF,TGCGCCAGCAGCTTGATCCTTAGCGGGAGGGATGGCACCGGGGAGCTGTTTTTT
.,TRBJ1-1,TRBV7-2,.,CASSSIDSMNTEAFF,TGTGCCAGCAGCTCTATCGACAGCATGAACACTGAAGCTTTCTTT
.,TRBJ1-1,TRBV5-1,.,CASSPTRSNTEAFF,TGCGCCAGCAGCCCCACCCGCTCGAACACTGAAGCTTTCTTT
.,TRBJ2-1,TRBV7-3,.,CASSFGPFNEQFF,TGTGCCAGCAGCTTCGGACCCTTCAATGAGCAGTTCTTC
.,TRBJ2-4,TRBV4-3,once,CASSLRVAGNIQYF,TGCGCCAGCAGCCTACGGGTAGCTGGCAACATTCAGTACTTC
TRBD2,TRBJ2-3,TRBV4-3,.,CASSQASGRRTDTQYF,TGCGCCAGCAGCCAGGCTAGCGGGAGAAGGACAGATACGCAGTATTTT
.,TRBJ1-2,TRBV19,.,CASSNTGSSYGYTF,TGTGCCAGTAGTAATACCGGATCAAGCTATGGCTACACCTTC
.,TRBJ2-7,TRBV6-4,.,CASSTGKDSYEQYF,TGTGCCAGCAGTACAGGGAAAGACTCCTACGAGCAGTACTTC
TRBD2,TRBJ2-1,TRBV7-9,.,CASSGWTSGSNEQFF,TGTGCCAGCAGCGGATGGACTAGCGGGAGTAATGAGCAGTTCTTC
TRBD1,TRBJ1-4,TRBV4-3,few,CASSQDNRGGNEKLFF,TGCGCCAGCAGCCAAGACAACAGGGGGGGTAATGAAAAACTGTTTTTT
.,TRBJ1-1,TRBV2,.,CASSERTMNTEAFF,TGTGCCAGCAGTGAAAGGACTATGAACACTGAAGCTTTCTTT
TRBD2,TRBJ2-1,TRBV11-3,.,CASSLGPRTSGYNEQFF,TGTGCCAGCAGCTTAGGACCCCGGACTAGCGGCTACAATGAGCAGTTCTTC
.,TRBJ1-6,TRBV5-8,.,CASSYDSPLHF,TGTGCCAGCAGTTATGATTCACCCCTCCACTTT
TRBD2,TRBJ2-5,TRBV19,.,CASSPGGVASGTQETQYF,TGTGCCAGTAGTCCCGGTGGGGTGGCTAGCGGGACACAAGAGACCCAGTACTTC
.,TRBJ2-2,TRBV11-2,.,CASSLDRASTGELFF,TGTGCCAGCAGCTTAGATAGGGCCTCCACCGGGGAGCTGTTTTTT
.,TRBJ2-1,TRBV7-7,once,CASSLGVGEQFF,TGTGCCAGCAGCTTAGGGGTAGGTGAGCAGTTCTTC
.,TRBJ2-2,TRBV7-8,.,CASSLVRNTGELFF,TGTGCCAGCAGCTTAGTCAGAAACACCGGGGAGCTGTTTTTT
.,TRBJ2-7,TRBV27,.,CASSLEAYEGYEQYF,TGTGCCAGCAGTTTGGAGGCATACGAGGGATACGAGCAGTACTTC
TRBD2,TRBJ2-1,TRBV11-2,.,CASSGLAGVVYEQFF,TGTGCCAGCAGCGGACTAGCGGGAGTGGTCTATGAGCAGTTCTTC
.,TRBJ1-3,TRBV5-1,.,CASSNNPQGSGGNTIYF,TGCGCCAGCAGCAACAACCCCCAGGGGTCTGGTGGAAACACCATATATTTT
TRBD1,TRBJ2-1,TRBV5-4,many,CASTPGQGVWNEQFF,TGTGCCAGCACCCCAGGACAGGGGGTCTGGAATGAGCAGTTCTTC
.,TRBJ1-1,TRBV15,.,CATSGNRVDEAFF,TGTGCCACCAGCGGCAACAGGGTCGATGAAGCTTTCTTT
TRBD2,TRBJ2-1,TRBV7-9,.,CASSLIAGAYNEQFF,TGTGCCAGCAGCTTGATAGCGGGGGCCTACAATGAGCAGTTCTTC
.,TRBJ2-7,TRBV18,.,CASSPFNVLGGAQSDEQYF,TGTGCCAGCTCACCATTTAATGTATTGGGGGGCGCCCAGAGTGACGAGCAGTACTTC
TRBD2,TRBJ2-1,TRBV27,.,CASGAGGGRYYNEQFF,TGTGCCAGCGGAGCCGGGGGCGGGAGGTACTACAATGAGCAGTTCTTC
.,TRBJ2-1,TRBV4-3,.,CASSQDGGFGYNEQFF,TGCGCCAGCAGCCAAGATGGGGGCTTCGGATACAATGAGCAGTTCTTC
.,TRBJ2-7,TRBV11-2,.,CASSSRGVTSAEQYF,TGTGCCAGCAGCTCGAGGGGGGTCACCTCCGCCGAGCAGTACTTC
TRBD1,TRBJ1-5,TRBV7-8,.,CASSMGQGGQPQHF,TGTGCCAGCAGCATGGGACAGGGAGGACAGCCCCAGCATTTT